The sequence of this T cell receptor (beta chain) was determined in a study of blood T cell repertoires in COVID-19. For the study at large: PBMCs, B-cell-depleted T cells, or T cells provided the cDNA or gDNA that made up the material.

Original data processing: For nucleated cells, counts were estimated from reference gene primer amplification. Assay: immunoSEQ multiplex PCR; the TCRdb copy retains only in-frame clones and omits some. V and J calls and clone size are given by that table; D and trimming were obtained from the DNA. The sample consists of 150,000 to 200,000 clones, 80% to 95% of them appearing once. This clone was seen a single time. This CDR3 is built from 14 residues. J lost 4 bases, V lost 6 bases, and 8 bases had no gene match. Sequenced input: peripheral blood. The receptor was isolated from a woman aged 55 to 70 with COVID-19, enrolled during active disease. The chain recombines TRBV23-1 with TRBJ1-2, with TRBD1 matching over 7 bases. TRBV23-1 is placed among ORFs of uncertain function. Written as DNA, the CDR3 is TGCGCCAGCAGCCTGGACAGGAGTAGCTATGGCTACACCTTC. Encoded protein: CASSLDRSSYGYTF.